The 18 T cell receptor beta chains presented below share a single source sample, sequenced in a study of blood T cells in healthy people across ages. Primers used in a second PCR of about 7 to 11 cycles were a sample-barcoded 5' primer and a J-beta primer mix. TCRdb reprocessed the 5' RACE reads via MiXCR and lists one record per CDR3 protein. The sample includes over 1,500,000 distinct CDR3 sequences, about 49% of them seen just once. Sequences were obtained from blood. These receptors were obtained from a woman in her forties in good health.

CDR3 DNA: TGCAGTGCTAGAGATCACAGGGCTGTGGAGACCCAGTACTTC. Translated: CSARDHRAVETQYF. The gene calls are TRBV20-1 and TRBJ2-5, with D perhaps TRBD1 (6 bases). Germline CDR1 and CDR2: DFQATT and SNEGSKA (reference sequence). The V end was cut by 0 bases, the J end by 5 bases, with 13 bases between. This CDR3 has 14 residues.

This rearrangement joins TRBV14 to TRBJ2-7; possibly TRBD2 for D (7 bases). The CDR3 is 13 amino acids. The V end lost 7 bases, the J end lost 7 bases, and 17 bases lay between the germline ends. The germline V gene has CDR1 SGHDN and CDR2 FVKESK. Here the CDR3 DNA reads TGTGCCAGCACCTATGGGGGGGCCGGGGAGCAGTACTTC. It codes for CASTYGGAGEQYF.

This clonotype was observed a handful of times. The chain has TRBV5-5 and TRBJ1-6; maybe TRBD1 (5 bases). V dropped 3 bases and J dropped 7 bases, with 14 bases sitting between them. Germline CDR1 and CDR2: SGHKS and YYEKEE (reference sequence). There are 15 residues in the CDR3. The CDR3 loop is CASSSWTLGNSPLHF. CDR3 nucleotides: TGTGCCAGCAGCTCTTGGACACTAGGGAATTCACCCCTCCACTTT.

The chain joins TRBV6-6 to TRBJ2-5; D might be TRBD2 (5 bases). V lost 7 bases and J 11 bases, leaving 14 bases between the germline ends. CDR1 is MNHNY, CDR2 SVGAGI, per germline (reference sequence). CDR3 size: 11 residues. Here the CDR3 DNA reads TGTGCCAGCACTCCGGGAAAGGAGCAGTACTTC. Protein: CASTPGKEQYF.

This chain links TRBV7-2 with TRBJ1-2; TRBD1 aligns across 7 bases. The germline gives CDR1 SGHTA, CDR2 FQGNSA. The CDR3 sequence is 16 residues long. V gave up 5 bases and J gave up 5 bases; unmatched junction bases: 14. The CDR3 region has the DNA TGTGCCAGCAGCGTAGTGCCCGGGACAGCCTATTATGGCTACACCTTC. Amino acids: CASSVVPGTAYYGYTF.

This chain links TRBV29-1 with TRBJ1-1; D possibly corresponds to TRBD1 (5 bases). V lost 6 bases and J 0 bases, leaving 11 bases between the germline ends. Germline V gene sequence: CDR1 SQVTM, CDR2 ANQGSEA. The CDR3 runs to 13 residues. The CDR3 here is CSVVRALNTEAFF. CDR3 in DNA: TGCAGCGTGGTCAGGGCCCTGAACACTGAAGCTTTCTTT.

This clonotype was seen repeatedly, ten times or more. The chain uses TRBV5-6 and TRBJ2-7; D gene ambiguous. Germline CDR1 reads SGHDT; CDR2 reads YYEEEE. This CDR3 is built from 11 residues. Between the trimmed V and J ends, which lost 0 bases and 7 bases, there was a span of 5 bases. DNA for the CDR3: TGTGCCAGCAGCTTGGGGATTGAGCAGTACTTC. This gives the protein CASSLGIEQYF.

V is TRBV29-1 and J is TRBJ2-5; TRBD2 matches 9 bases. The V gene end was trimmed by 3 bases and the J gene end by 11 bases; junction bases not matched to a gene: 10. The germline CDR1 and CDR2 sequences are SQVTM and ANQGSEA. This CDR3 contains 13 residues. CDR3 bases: TGCAGCGTTGAGAGCGGGGGGTACAATGAGCAGTACTTC. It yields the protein CSVESGGYNEQYF.

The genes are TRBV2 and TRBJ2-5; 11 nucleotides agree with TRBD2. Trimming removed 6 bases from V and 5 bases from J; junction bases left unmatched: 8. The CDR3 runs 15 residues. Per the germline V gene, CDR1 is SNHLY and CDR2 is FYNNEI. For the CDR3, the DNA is TGTGCCAGCAGGGCGGAACTAGCGGGAGCTGAGACCCAGTACTTC. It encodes CASRAELAGAETQYF.

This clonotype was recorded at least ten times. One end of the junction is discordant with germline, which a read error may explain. CDR3 sequence: CASSIRQHQETQYF. The CDR3 DNA follows: TGTGCTAGCAGCATCCGACAGCACCAAGAGACCCAGTACTTC. The J gene is TRBJ2-5, the V gene TRBV7-7; possible D gene TRBD1, 5 bases. This CDR3 has 14 residues. The germline V gene encodes CDR1 SSHAT and CDR2 FNYEAQ (reference sequence). The full variable domain, in which reference TRBV7-7 and TRBJ2-5 provide the parts outside the CDR3, is GAGVSQSPRYKVTKRGQDVTLRCDPISSHATLYWYQQALGQGPEFLTYFNYEAQPDKSGLPSDRFSAERPEGSISTLTIQRTEQRDSAMYRCASSIRQHQETQYFGPGTRLLVL.

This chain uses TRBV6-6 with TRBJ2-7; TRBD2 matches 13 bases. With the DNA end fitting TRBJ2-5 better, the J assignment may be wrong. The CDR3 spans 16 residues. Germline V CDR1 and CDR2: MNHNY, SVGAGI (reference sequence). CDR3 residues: CASSRGTSGDSETQYF. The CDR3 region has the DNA TGTGCCAGCAGCCGCGGGACTAGCGGGGATTCGGAGACCCAGTACTTC.

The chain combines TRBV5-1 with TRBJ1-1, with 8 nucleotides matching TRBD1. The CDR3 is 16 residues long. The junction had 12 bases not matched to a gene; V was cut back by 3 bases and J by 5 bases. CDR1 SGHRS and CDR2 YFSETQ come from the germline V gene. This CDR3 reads CASSSGARQGLTEAFF. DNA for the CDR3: TGCGCCAGCAGCTCGGGCGCCCGACAGGGGTTAACTGAAGCTTTCTTT.

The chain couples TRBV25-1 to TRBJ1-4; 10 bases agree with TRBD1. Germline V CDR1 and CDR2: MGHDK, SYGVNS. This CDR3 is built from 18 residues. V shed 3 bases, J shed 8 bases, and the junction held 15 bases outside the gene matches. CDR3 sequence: CASSEPGTGAFLSEKLFF. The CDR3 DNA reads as TGTGCCAGCAGTGAGCCCGGGACAGGGGCTTTCCTAAGCGAAAAACTGTTTTTT.

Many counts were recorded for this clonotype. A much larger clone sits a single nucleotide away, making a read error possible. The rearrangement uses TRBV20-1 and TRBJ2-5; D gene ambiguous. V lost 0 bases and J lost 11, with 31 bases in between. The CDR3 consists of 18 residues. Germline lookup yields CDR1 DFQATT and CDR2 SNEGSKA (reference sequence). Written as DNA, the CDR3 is TGCAGTGCTAGAGATTATGGCTCCACCGCTTCTTCTCCTAATGAGCAGTACTTC. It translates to CSARDYGSTASSPNEQYF.

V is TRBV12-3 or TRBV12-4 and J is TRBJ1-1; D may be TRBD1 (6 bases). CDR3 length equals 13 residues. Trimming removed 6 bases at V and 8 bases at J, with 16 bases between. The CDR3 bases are TGTGCCAGCAGCCACGACGGGGGCCTCGAAGCTTTCTTT. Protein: CASSHDGGLEAFF.

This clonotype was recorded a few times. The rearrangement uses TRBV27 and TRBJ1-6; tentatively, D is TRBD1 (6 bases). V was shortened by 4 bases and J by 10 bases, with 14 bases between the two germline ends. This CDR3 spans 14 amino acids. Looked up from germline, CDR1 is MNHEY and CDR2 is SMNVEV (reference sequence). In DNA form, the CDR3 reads TGTGCCAGCAGTTCCCGGGGGCGGGACTCACCCCTCCACTTT. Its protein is CASSSRGRDSPLHF.

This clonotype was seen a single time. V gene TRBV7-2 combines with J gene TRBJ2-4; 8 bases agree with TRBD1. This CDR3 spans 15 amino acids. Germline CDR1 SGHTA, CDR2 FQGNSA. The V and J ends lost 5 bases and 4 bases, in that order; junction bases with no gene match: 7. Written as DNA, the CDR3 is TGTGCCAGCAGCCCCACCCGGACAGGGAAAAACATTCAGTACTTC. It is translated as CASSPTRTGKNIQYF.

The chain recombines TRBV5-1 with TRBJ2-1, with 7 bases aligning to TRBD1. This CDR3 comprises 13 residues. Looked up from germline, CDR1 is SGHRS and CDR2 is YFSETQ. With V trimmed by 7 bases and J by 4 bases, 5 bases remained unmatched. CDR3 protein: CASQSQGYNEQFF. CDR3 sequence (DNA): TGCGCCAGCCAGTCACAGGGGTACAATGAGCAGTTCTTC.